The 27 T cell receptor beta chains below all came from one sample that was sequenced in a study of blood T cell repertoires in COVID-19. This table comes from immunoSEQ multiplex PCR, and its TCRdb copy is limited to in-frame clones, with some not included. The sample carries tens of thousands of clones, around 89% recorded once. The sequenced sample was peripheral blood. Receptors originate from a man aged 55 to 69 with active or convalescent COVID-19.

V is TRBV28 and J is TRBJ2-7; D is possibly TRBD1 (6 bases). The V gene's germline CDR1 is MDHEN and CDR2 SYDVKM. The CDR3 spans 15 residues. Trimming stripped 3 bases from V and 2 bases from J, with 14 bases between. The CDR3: CASSFEGTRTYEQYF. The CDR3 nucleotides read TGTGCCAGCAGTTTTGAAGGGACAAGGACCTACGAGCAGTACTTC.

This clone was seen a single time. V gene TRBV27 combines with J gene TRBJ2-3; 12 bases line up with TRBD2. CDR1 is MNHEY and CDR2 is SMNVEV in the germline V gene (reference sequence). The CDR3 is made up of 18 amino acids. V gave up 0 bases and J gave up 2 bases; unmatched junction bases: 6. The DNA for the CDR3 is TGTGCCAGCAGTTTATCCTTAGGGACTAGCGGGTTCACAGATACGCAGTATTTT. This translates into CASSLSLGTSGFTDTQYF.

CDR3 nucleotide sequence: TGCGCCAGCAGCTTGGAAGGGGGGGCAGAAAACACCATATATTTT. Protein product: CASSLEGGAENTIYF. V gene TRBV5-1 combines with J gene TRBJ1-3, with D perhaps matching TRBD1 (6 bases). V gave up 0 bases and J gave up 6 bases, with 13 bases separating them. From germline, CDR1 is SGHRS and CDR2 YFSETQ. This CDR3 is 15 amino acids long.

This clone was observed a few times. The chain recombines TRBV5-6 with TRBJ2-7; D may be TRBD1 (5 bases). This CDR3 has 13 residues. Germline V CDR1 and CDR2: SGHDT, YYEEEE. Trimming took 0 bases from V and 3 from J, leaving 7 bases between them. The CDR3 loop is CASSLVDNYEQYF. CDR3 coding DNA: TGTGCCAGCAGCTTGGTGGACAACTACGAGCAGTACTTC.

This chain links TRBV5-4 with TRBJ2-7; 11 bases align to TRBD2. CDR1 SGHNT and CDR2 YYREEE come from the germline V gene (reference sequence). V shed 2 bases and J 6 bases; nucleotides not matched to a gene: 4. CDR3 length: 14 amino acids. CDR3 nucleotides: TGTGCCAGCAGCTTTAGCGGGAGGGCCGTCGAGCAGTACTTC. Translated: CASSFSGRAVEQYF.

CDR3 protein: CASSIGLAGGGANVLTF. CDR3 coding DNA: TGTGCCAGTAGTATCGGACTAGCGGGAGGTGGGGCCAACGTCCTGACTTTC. The chain employs TRBV19 and TRBJ2-6, with 14 bases identical to TRBD2. The germline V gene encodes CDR1 LNHDA and CDR2 SQIVND (reference sequence). Trimming removed 3 bases from V and 3 bases from J; junction bases left unmatched: 1. This CDR3 has 17 amino acids.

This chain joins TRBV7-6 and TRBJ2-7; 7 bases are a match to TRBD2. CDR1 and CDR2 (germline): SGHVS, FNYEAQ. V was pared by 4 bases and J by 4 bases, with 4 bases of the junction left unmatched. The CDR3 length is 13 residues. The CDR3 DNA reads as TGTGCCAGCAGCTCCCCACTAGCGTACGAGCAGTACTTC. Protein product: CASSSPLAYEQYF.

CDR3 in amino acids: CASPGTGNNEQFF. DNA for the CDR3: TGTGCCAGCCCGGGCACAGGTAACAATGAGCAGTTCTTC. V gene TRBV27 combines with J gene TRBJ2-1; a weak D match, TRBD1 (5 bases). Trimming stripped 8 bases from V and 5 bases from J, with 13 bases between. This CDR3 is 13 amino acids long. The germline gives CDR1 MNHEY, CDR2 SMNVEV (reference sequence).

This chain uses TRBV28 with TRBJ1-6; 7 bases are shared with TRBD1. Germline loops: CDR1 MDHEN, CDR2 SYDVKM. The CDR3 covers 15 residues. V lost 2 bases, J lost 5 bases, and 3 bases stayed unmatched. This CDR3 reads CASSLTGTDNSPLHF. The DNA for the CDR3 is TGTGCCAGCAGTTTAACCGGGACAGATAATTCACCCCTCCACTTT. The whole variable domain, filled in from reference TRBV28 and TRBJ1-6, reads DVKVTQSSRYLVKRTGEKVFLECVQDMDHENMFWYRQDPGLGLRLIYFSYDVKMKEKGDIPEGYSVSREKKERFSLILESASTNQTSMYLCASSLTGTDNSPLHFGNGTRLTVT.

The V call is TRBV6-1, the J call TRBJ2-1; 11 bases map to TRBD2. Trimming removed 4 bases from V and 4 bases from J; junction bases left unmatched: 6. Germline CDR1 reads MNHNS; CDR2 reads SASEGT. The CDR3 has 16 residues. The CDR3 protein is CASSALLAGVYNEQFF. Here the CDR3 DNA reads TGTGCCAGCAGTGCTTTACTAGCGGGAGTTTACAATGAGCAGTTCTTC.

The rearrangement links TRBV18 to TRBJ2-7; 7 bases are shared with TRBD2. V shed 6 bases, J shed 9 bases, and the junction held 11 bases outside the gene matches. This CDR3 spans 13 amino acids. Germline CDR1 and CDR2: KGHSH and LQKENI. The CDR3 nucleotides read TGTGCCAGCTCCGGGACTATAAAGTATCGGCAGTACTTC. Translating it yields CASSGTIKYRQYF.

The CDR3 loop is CASSLATGYPPYEQYF. In DNA form, the CDR3 reads TGTGCCAGCAGCTTGGCTACAGGGTACCCTCCCTACGAGCAGTACTTC. The rearrangement uses TRBV5-6 and TRBJ2-7, with a possible D match to TRBD1 (6 bases). Trimming removed 0 bases at V and 2 bases at J, with 15 bases between. The CDR3 loop spans 16 amino acids. The germline gives CDR1 SGHDT, CDR2 YYEEEE.

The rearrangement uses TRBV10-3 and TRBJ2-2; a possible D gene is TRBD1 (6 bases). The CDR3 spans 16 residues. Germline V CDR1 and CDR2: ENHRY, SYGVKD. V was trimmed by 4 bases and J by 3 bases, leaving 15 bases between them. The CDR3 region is CAISGKNNRDTGELFF. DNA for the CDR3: TGTGCCATCAGTGGAAAGAACAACAGGGACACCGGGGAGCTGTTTTTT.

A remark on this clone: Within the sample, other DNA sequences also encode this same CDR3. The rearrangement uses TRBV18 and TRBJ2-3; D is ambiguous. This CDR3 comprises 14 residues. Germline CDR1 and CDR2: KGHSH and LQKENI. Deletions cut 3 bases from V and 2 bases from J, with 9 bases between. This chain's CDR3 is CASSPLDSTDTQYF. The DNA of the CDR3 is TGTGCCAGCTCACCGCTTGACTCCACAGATACGCAGTATTTT.

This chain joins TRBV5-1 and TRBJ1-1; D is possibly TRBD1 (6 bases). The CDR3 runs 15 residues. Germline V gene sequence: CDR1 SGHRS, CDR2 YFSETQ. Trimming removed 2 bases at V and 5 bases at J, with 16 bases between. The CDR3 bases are TGCGCCAGCAGCTTACGACAGGCCACGGGGACTGAAGCTTTCTTT. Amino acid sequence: CASSLRQATGTEAFF.

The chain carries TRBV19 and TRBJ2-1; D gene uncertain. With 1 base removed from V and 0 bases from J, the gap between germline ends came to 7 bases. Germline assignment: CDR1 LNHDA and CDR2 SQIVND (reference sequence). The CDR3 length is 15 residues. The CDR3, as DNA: TGTGCCAGTAGTATAGGGGCCAGCTCCTACAATGAGCAGTTCTTC. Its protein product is CASSIGASSYNEQFF. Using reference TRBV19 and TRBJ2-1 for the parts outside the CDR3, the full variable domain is DGGITQSPKYLFRKEGQNVTLSCEQNLNHDAMYWYRQDPGQGLRLIYYSQIVNDFQKGDIAEGYSVSREKKESFPLTVTSAQKNPTAFYLCASSIGASSYNEQFFGPGTRLTVL.

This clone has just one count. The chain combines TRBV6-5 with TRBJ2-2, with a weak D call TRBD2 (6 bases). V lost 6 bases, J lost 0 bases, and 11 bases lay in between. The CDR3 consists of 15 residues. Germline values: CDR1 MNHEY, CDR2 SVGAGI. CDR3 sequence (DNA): TGTGCCAGCAGGAGGACTACCGCGAACACCGGGGAGCTGTTTTTT. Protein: CASRRTTANTGELFF.

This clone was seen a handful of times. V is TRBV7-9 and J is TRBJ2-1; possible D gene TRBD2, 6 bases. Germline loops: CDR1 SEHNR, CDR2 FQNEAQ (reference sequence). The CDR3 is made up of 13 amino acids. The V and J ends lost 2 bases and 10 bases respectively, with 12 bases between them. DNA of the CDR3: TGTGCCAGCAGCTTAAACGGGGGTTGGGAGCAGTTCTTC. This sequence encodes CASSLNGGWEQFF.

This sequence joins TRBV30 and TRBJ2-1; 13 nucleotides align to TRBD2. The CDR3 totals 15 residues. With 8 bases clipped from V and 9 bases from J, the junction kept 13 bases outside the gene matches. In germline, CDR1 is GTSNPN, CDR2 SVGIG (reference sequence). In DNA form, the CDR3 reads TGTGCCCGATCTCAACTAGCGGGAGGGCCTTTTGAGCAGTTCTTC. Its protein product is CARSQLAGGPFEQFF.

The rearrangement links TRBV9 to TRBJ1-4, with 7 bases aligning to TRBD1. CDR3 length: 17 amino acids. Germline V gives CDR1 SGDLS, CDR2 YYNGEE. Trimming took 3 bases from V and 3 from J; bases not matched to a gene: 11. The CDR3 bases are TGTGCCAGCAGCGAATCTTCGGACAGGAGACCTAATGAAAAACTGTTTTTT. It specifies CASSESSDRRPNEKLFF.

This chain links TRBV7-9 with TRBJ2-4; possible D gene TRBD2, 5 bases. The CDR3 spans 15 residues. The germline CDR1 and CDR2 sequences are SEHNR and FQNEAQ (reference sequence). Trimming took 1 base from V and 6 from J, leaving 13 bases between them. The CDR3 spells CASSLDWGVGNIQYF. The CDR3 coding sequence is TGTGCCAGCAGCTTAGATTGGGGAGTGGGAAACATTCAGTACTTC.

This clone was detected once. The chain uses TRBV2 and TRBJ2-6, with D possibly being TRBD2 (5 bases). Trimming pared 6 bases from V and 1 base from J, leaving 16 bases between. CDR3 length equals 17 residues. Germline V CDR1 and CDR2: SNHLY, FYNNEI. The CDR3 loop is CASRYLAKGSGANVLTF. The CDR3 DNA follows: TGTGCCAGCAGGTACCTAGCCAAGGGATCTGGGGCCAACGTCCTGACTTTC.

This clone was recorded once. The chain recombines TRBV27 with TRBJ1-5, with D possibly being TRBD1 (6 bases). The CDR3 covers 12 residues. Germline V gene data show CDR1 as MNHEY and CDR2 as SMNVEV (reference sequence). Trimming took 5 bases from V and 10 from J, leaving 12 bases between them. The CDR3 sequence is CASSVLQGPQHF. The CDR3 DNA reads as TGTGCCAGCAGTGTGTTACAGGGACCCCAGCATTTT.

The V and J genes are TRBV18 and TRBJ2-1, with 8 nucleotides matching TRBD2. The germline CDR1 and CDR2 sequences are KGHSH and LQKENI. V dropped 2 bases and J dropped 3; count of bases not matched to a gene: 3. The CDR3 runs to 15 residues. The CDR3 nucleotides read TGTGCCAGCTCACCATTACTAGCGGTCTACAATGAGCAGTTCTTC. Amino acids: CASSPLLAVYNEQFF. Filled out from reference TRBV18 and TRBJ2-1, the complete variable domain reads NAGVMQNPRHLVRRRGQEARLRCSPMKGHSHVYWYRQLPEEGLKFMVYLQKENIIDESGMPKERFSAEFPKEGPSILRIQQVVRGDSAAYFCASSPLLAVYNEQFFGPGTRLTVL.

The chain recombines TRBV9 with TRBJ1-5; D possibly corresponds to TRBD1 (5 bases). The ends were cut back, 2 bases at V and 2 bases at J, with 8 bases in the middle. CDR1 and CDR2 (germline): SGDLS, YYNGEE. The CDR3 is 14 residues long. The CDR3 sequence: CASSVGGGNQPQHF. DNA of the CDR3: TGTGCCAGCAGCGTGGGGGGGGGCAATCAGCCCCAGCATTTT.

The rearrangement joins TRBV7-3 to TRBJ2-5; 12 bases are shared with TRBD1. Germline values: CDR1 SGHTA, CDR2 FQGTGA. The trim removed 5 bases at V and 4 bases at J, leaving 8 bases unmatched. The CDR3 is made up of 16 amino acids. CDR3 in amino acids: CASSPGTGGGGETQYF. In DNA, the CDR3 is TGTGCCAGCAGCCCAGGGACAGGGGGCGGCGGAGAGACCCAGTACTTC.

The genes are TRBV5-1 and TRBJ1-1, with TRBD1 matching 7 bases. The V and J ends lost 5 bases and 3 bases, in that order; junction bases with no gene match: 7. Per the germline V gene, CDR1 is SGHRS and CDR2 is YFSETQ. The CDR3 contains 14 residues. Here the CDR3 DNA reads TGCGCCAGCAGAATAGGGGGCTACGACACTGAAGCTTTCTTT. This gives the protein CASRIGGYDTEAFF.